The T cell receptor (beta chain) under discussion was sequenced for a study of long-term antiretroviral therapy in people with HIV. Study-wide findings and caveats: Relative to transplant donor controls, diversity remained lower despite increasing after ART. In HIV, the repertoires covered a tighter span of CDR3 lengths than in controls.

The CDR3 has 16 residues. CDR1 is SGDLS, CDR2 YYNGEE, per germline. Trimming cost V 4 bases and J 4 bases; bases outside gene matches: 10. Researchers ran immunoSEQ v3.0 at survey level. The protocol was immunoSEQ multiplex PCR, while the TCRdb copy is restricted to in-frame clones and leaves out a portion. This table has 17,000 or so clones, roughly 80% appearing once. Turning to this clone: Its antigen is still unknown.

This clonotype originated in a young man with HIV. Sequencing used unsorted PBMCs, obtained 2.1 to 2.2 years before starting antiretroviral therapy. The chain links TRBV9 to TRBJ2-7; 11 bases match TRBD2. The CDR3 nucleotides are TGTGCCAGCAGCACCTTCCCCACTAGCGGGAGATACGAGCAGTACTTC. It is translated as CASSTFPTSGRYEQYF.